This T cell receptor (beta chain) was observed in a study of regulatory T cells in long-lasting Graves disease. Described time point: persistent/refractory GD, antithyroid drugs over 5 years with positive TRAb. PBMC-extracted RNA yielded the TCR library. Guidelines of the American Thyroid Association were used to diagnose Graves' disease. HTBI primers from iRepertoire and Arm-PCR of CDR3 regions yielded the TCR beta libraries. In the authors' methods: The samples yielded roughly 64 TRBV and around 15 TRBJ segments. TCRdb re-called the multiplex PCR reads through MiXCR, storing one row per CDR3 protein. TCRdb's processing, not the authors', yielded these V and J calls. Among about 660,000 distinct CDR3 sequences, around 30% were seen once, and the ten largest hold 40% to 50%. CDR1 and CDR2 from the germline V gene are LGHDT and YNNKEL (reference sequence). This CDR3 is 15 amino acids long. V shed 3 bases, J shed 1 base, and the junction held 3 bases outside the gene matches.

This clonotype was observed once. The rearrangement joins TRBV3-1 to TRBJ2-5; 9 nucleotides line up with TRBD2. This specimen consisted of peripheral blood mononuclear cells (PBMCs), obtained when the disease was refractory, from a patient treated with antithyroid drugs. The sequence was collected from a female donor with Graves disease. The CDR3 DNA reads TGTGCCAGCAGCCAGGTAGCGGGAGTCCAAGAGACCCAGTACTTC. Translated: CASSQVAGVQETQYF.